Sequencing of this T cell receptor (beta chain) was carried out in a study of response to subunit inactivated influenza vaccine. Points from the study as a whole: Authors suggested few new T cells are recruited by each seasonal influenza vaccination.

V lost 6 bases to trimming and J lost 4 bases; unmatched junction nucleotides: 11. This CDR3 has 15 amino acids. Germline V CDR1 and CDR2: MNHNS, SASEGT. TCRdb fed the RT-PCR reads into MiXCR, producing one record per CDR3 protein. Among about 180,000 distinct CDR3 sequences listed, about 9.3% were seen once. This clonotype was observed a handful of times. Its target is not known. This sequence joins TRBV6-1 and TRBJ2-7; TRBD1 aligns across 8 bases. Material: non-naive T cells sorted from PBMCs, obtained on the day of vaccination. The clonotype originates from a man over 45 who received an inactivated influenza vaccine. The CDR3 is CASSRGRGQAYEQYF. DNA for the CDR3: TGTGCCAGCAGCCGGGGCAGGGGACAGGCGTACGAGCAGTACTTC.